These 9 T cell receptor beta chains originate from one sample sequenced in a study of blood T cell repertoires in COVID-19. Repertoires were generated with immunoSEQ multiplex PCR, while TCRdb's copy carries only in-frame clones and drops some. The data show some 170,000 clones, approximately 80% seen once. The sequencing sample was made of peripheral blood. These receptors were obtained from a woman between 40 and 50 years old with COVID-19, enrolled during active disease.

V gene TRBV25-1 combines with J gene TRBJ1-2, with 9 bases that match TRBD1. Germline assignment: CDR1 MGHDK and CDR2 SYGVNS. V dropped 9 bases and J dropped 8; count of bases not matched to a gene: 10. The length of the CDR3 is 13 residues. CDR3 DNA sequence: TGTGCCAGTTCCGGGACAGGGAGAGGAGGCTACACCTTC. Its protein is CASSGTGRGGYTF.

The table lists this clone with a few counts. This chain joins TRBV5-5 and TRBJ1-3; a possible D gene is TRBD1 (6 bases). The germline gives CDR1 SGHKS, CDR2 YYEKEE (reference sequence). The CDR3 totals 16 residues. The V and J ends lost 4 bases and 0 bases respectively, with 14 bases between them. CDR3 sequence: CASSDYRVRSGNTIYF. The CDR3 bases are TGTGCCAGCAGCGACTACAGGGTCCGCTCTGGAAACACCATATATTTT.

The rearrangement uses TRBV9 and TRBJ1-1; D is perhaps TRBD1 (5 bases). The CDR3 has 13 residues. Germline-derived CDR1 and CDR2 are SGDLS and YYNGEE. V lost 0 bases, J lost 6 bases, and 9 bases lay in between. The DNA of the CDR3 is TGTGCCAGCAGCGTAGTCCTAGGGGCTGAAGCTTTCTTT. It encodes CASSVVLGAEAFF.

The rearrangement uses TRBV7-6 and TRBJ1-6, with 9 bases identical to TRBD1. This CDR3 comprises 16 residues. Losses at the gene ends were 0 bases for V and 10 bases for J; bases not matched to a gene: 7. The germline V gene has CDR1 SGHVS and CDR2 FNYEAQ. CDR3 protein: CASSLADRGSGSPLHF. CDR3 DNA sequence: TGTGCCAGCAGCTTAGCGGACAGGGGATCCGGGTCACCCCTCCACTTT.

The chain uses TRBV7-2 and TRBJ2-3; no firm D call. Trimming took off 5 bases at V and 0 bases at J, with 9 bases between the two ends. This CDR3 contains 14 residues. CDR1 is SGHTA, CDR2 FQGNSA, per germline. CDR3 sequence reads: CASSPITSTDTQYF. Here the CDR3 DNA reads TGTGCCAGCAGCCCAATAACTAGCACAGATACGCAGTATTTT.

The chain combines TRBV3-1 (or the pseudogene TRBV3-2) with TRBJ1-2; TRBD1 might be the D (5 bases). This CDR3 has 14 residues. Germline lookup yields CDR1 LGHDT and CDR2 YNNKEL (reference sequence). The V end was cut by 1 base, the J end by 4 bases, with 10 bases between. The CDR3 DNA follows: TGTGCCAGCAGCCAAGGACAGACTGCCTATGGCTACACCTTC. Translation gives CASSQGQTAYGYTF.

The rearrangement joins TRBV5-4 to TRBJ2-3; 8 positions agree with TRBD1. The germline V gene encodes CDR1 SGHNT and CDR2 YYREEE (reference sequence). Trimming cost V 1 base and J 3 bases; bases outside gene matches: 4. This CDR3 has 15 amino acids. This CDR3 is CASSLWQGATDTQYF. As DNA, the CDR3 is TGTGCCAGCAGCTTGTGGCAGGGGGCGACAGATACGCAGTATTTT.

This clone was found a few times. The rearrangement joins TRBV9 to TRBJ1-1, with D possibly being TRBD1 (5 bases). In germline, CDR1 is SGDLS, CDR2 YYNGEE. V was cut by 0 bases and J by 0 bases, with 6 bases left in between. The CDR3 contains 14 residues. For the CDR3, the DNA is TGTGCCAGCAGCGTAGGACAGATGAACACTGAAGCTTTCTTT. Translating gives CASSVGQMNTEAFF.

V and J are TRBV5-6 and TRBJ2-2; TRBD2 agrees at 7 bases. The germline V gene encodes CDR1 SGHDT and CDR2 YYEEEE. J gave up 1 base and V 3 bases, and 6 bases lay outside the gene matches. The CDR3 spans 16 residues. CDR3 DNA: TGTGCCAGCAGCTGGGGACTACGTGAGAACACCGGGGAGCTGTTTTTT. Translating it yields CASSWGLRENTGELFF.